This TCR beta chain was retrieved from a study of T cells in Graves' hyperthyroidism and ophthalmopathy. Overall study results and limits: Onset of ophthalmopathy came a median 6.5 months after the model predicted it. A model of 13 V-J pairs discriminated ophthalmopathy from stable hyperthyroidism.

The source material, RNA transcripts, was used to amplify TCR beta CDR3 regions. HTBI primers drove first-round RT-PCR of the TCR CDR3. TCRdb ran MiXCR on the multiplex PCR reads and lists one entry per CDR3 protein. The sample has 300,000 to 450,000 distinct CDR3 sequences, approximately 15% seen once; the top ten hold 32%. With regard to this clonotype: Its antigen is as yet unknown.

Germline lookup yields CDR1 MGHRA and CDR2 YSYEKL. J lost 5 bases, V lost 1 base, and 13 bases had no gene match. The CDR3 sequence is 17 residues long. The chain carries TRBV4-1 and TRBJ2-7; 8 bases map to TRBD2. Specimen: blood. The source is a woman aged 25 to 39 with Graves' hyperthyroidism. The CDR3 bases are TGCGCCAGCAGCCAAGCAACAAGTAGGCGGGAGGTAAACGAGCAGTACTTC. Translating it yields CASSQATSRREVNEQYF.